The next 28 T cell receptor beta chains were all read from a single sample in a study of T-cell reconstitution after alpha-beta-depleted transplantation in children. Preparation of the TCRbeta library used unique molecular identifiers. TCRdb reanalysed the PCR reads using MiXCR and keeps one entry per CDR3 protein. The table has 100,000 or so distinct CDR3 sequences, roughly 15% seen once; the top ten hold around a fifth. The starting material was PBMCs, mostly from graft donor cells, obtained 180 days after TCRalphabeta/CD19-depleted stem cell transplant. The receptors come from a male patient aged 2 to 9 who had a stem cell transplant for acute lymphoblastic leukemia, so the T cells may come from the graft donor.

V usage is TRBV29-1 and J usage is TRBJ2-5; TRBD2 matches at 9 bases. The CDR3 spans 15 residues. The junction had 6 bases not matched to a gene; V was cut back by 2 bases and J by 2 bases. Germline CDR1 and CDR2: SQVTM and ANQGSEA. In DNA form, the CDR3 reads TGCAGCGTTGAACCTAGCGGGGCCTTTCAAGAGACCCAGTACTTC. It codes for CSVEPSGAFQETQYF.

The rearrangement uses TRBV7-8 and TRBJ2-2, with D perhaps matching TRBD2 (5 bases). V lost 1 base, J lost 3 bases, and 15 bases lay in between. The CDR3 runs to 17 residues. In germline, CDR1 is SGHVS, CDR2 FQNEAQ. The CDR3 sequence: CASSLVAGVKDTGELFF. The CDR3, as DNA: TGTGCCAGCAGCTTAGTAGCCGGGGTAAAGGACACCGGGGAGCTGTTTTTT.

This clonotype has only a few counts. The chain carries TRBV5-6 and TRBJ2-5; the match to TRBD2 covers 10 bases. V was clipped by 5 bases and J by 5 bases; unmatched bases: 9. CDR1 is SGHDT and CDR2 is YYEEEE in the germline V gene. This CDR3 contains 15 residues. Here the CDR3 DNA reads TGTGCCAGCAGGGCTAGCGGGGGAAGGGGGGAGACCCAGTACTTC. It yields the protein CASRASGGRGETQYF.

The sample holds a few counts of this clonotype. V is TRBV5-5 and J is TRBJ2-3; 7 bases are a match to TRBD1. From germline, CDR1 is SGHKS and CDR2 YYEKEE (reference sequence). The CDR3 has 16 residues. J lost 3 bases, V lost 0 bases, and 7 bases had no gene match. The CDR3 bases are TGTGCCAGCAGCTTGGCCCGGGACAGCTTAACAGATACGCAGTATTTT. It yields the protein CASSLARDSLTDTQYF.

This clonotype is classed as medium-sized. The gene calls are TRBV7-9 and TRBJ2-5, with 11 bases identical to TRBD2. J lost 0 bases, V lost 5 bases, and 2 bases had no gene match. This CDR3 comprises 15 residues. Germline values: CDR1 SEHNR, CDR2 FQNEAQ (reference sequence). This CDR3 reads CASSPTSGDQETQYF. In DNA, the CDR3 is TGTGCCAGCAGCCCGACTAGCGGGGACCAAGAGACCCAGTACTTC.

As for this clonotype: A read error is possible here, since a much larger clone lies one base away. The chain links TRBV20-1 to TRBJ2-6; TRBD1 is a possible D gene (5 bases). Per the germline V gene, CDR1 is DFQATT and CDR2 is SNEGSKA (reference sequence). The CDR3 has 12 amino acids. The CDR3 nucleotides are TGCAGTGGACACTCTGGGGCCAACTTCCTGACTTTC. Translated: CSGHSGANFLTF.

This clonotype has ten or more counts. The chain has TRBV20-1 and TRBJ2-7; the D gene could be TRBD1 or TRBD2 (5 bases each). Germline CDR1 is DFQATT and CDR2 is SNEGSKA (reference sequence). CDR3 length: 15 residues. With 2 bases removed from V and 3 bases from J, the gap between germline ends came to 17 bases. The CDR3 loop reads CSARKPGTDNYEQYF. In nucleotides, the CDR3 is TGCAGTGCTAGAAAGCCCGGGACGGACAACTACGAGCAGTACTTC.

This clonotype has only a few counts. The genes are TRBV7-9 and TRBJ1-1; weak D call: TRBD1 (5 bases). CDR3 length equals 15 residues. V gave up 5 bases and J gave up 4 bases, with 17 bases separating them. Germline V CDR1 and CDR2: SEHNR, FQNEAQ (reference sequence). For the CDR3, the DNA is TGTGCCAGCAGCGGGACCCGGGACTTAGGCACTGAAGCTTTCTTT. The encoded protein is CASSGTRDLGTEAFF.

This clonotype came up a few times. The V gene is TRBV10-3, the J gene TRBJ2-7; 8 bases are a match to TRBD1. The CDR3 contains 11 residues. CDR1 and CDR2 from the germline V gene are ENHRY and SYGVKD. Trimming took 8 bases from V and 5 from J; bases not matched to a gene: 2. CDR3 coding DNA: TGTGCCATCCTGGACAGGGACGAGCAGTACTTC. Amino acids: CAILDRDEQYF.

CDR3 residues: CASTPEGPEAFF. Here the CDR3 DNA reads TGTGCCAGCACCCCCGAGGGCCCTGAAGCTTTCTTT. The genes are TRBV7-9 and TRBJ1-1; D gene uncertain. The CDR3 is 12 residues long. The V end lost 7 bases, the J end lost 6 bases, and 12 bases lay between the germline ends. Per germline, CDR1 SEHNR and CDR2 FQNEAQ (reference sequence).

This chain joins TRBV29-1 and TRBJ2-5; D might be TRBD2 (7 bases). In germline, CDR1 is SQVTM, CDR2 ANQGSEA. The CDR3 loop spans 14 amino acids. The germline V and J ends were trimmed by 1 base and 5 bases, with 14 bases remaining between them. CDR3 protein: CSVEAGGSYETQYF. The CDR3 region has the DNA TGCAGCGTTGAAGCGGGGGGCTCGTACGAGACCCAGTACTTC.

At least ten counts were recorded for this clonotype. V usage is TRBV4-3 and J usage is TRBJ1-1, with unresolved D. Trimming stripped 1 base from V and 3 bases from J, with 9 bases between. Germline CDR1 LGHNA, CDR2 YSLEER. The CDR3 sequence is 14 residues long. This CDR3 is CASSQAWRDTEAFF. DNA of the CDR3: TGCGCCAGCAGCCAAGCGTGGAGGGACACTGAAGCTTTCTTT.

V and J are TRBV5-1 and TRBJ2-5; no firm D call. CDR1 SGHRS and CDR2 YFSETQ come from the germline V gene. The CDR3 covers 12 residues. V was pared by 1 base and J by 2 bases, with 3 bases between. CDR3 residues: CASSLRQETQYF. The CDR3 nucleotides are TGCGCCAGCAGCTTGAGGCAAGAGACCCAGTACTTC.

There are a few counts of this clonotype. The chain combines TRBV19 with TRBJ1-5, with D possibly matching TRBD1 (5 bases). CDR3 length equals 14 residues. The V end lost 7 bases, the J end lost 8 bases, and 18 bases lay between the germline ends. CDR1 is LNHDA and CDR2 is SQIVND in the germline V gene (reference sequence). CDR3 DNA sequence: TGTGCCAGTAAGGGGAGACCCATCCCCGAGCCCCAGCATTTT. Protein sequence: CASKGRPIPEPQHF.

V usage is TRBV4-2 and J usage is TRBJ2-1, with TRBD2 identical over 9 bases. Germline-derived CDR1 and CDR2 are LGHNA and YNFKEQ. The CDR3 is 17 amino acids. V lost 0 bases to trimming and J lost 0 bases; unmatched junction nucleotides: 3. CDR3 DNA sequence: TGTGCCAGCAGCCAAGACCTAGCGGGGAGCTCCTACAATGAGCAGTTCTTC. Residues: CASSQDLAGSSYNEQFF.

This rearrangement joins TRBV20-1 to TRBJ1-2; D may be TRBD1 (5 bases). CDR3 size: 15 residues. Germline values: CDR1 DFQATT, CDR2 SNEGSKA (reference sequence). Trimming took off 0 bases at V and 2 bases at J, with 13 bases between the two ends. CDR3 sequence reads: CSARDQGTANYGYTF. DNA of the CDR3: TGCAGTGCTAGAGATCAAGGGACCGCGAACTATGGCTACACCTTC.

This clonotype was picked up a small number of times. V and J are TRBV29-1 and TRBJ1-1, with D perhaps TRBD1 (5 bases). Germline V gene data show CDR1 as SQVTM and CDR2 as ANQGSEA. This CDR3 has 11 amino acids. V was pared by 7 bases and J by 11 bases, with 17 bases between. CDR3 in DNA: TGCAGCGCCGGTAAGGGACTCACCGCTTTCTTT. Translating gives CSAGKGLTAFF.

This clonotype came up a few times. The chain is built from TRBV7-9 and TRBJ2-3; 9 bases align to TRBD2. This CDR3 comprises 17 residues. Germline CDR1 is SEHNR and CDR2 is FQNEAQ (reference sequence). V shed 5 bases, J shed 3 bases, and the junction held 12 bases outside the gene matches. DNA of the CDR3: TGTGCCAGCAGCCCGAGCCCTAGCGGGGTTGGGACAGATACGCAGTATTTT. It encodes CASSPSPSGVGTDTQYF. The whole variable domain, filled in from reference TRBV7-9 and TRBJ2-3, reads DTGVSQNPRHKITKRGQNVTFRCDPISEHNRLYWYRQTLGQGPEFLTYFQNEAQLEKSRLLSDRFSAERPKGSFSTLEIQRTEQGDSAMYLCASSPSPSGVGTDTQYFGPGTRLTVL.

This chain joins TRBV6-1 and TRBJ1-2; 8 nucleotides line up with TRBD1. The trim removed 7 bases at V and 6 bases at J, leaving 10 bases unmatched. The CDR3 is 14 residues long. Germline values: CDR1 MNHNS, CDR2 SASEGT. In DNA, the CDR3 is TGTGCCAGCAAGGCCAGCACAGGGGGAAATGGCTACACCTTC. Protein: CASKASTGGNGYTF.

There are a few counts of this clonotype. V gene TRBV27 combines with J gene TRBJ1-4, with a tentative D call TRBD1 (5 bases). The germline V gene has CDR1 MNHEY and CDR2 SMNVEV (reference sequence). CDR3 length: 15 residues. Trimming stripped 7 bases from V and 8 bases from J, with 20 bases between. CDR3 residues: CASTPLGDRGEKLFF. CDR3 DNA: TGTGCCAGCACTCCCCTAGGGGATCGTGGCGAAAAACTGTTTTTT.

This clonotype turned up a few times. The chain is built from TRBV7-2 and TRBJ2-2; 7 positions match TRBD2. The germline V gene has CDR1 SGHTA and CDR2 FQGNSA. Trimming cost V 7 bases and J 9 bases; bases outside gene matches: 11. This CDR3 is built from 14 residues. CDR3: CASTAGRASWELFF. In DNA, the CDR3 is TGTGCCAGCACGGCAGGGAGGGCGAGCTGGGAGCTGTTTTTT.

Only a few counts were recorded for this clonotype. The chain carries TRBV14 and TRBJ2-5; 10 bases are a match to TRBD2. Trimming cost V 3 bases and J 2 bases; bases outside gene matches: 15. Per germline, CDR1 SGHDN and CDR2 FVKESK. The CDR3 totals 19 residues. CDR3 sequence reads: CASSQTLAGAYPVQETQYF. CDR3 DNA: TGTGCCAGCAGCCAGACTCTAGCGGGGGCCTACCCCGTACAAGAGACCCAGTACTTC.

The chain combines TRBV20-1 with TRBJ2-7; D may match TRBD1 or TRBD2 (5 bases each). The V gene lost 3 bases and the J gene lost 3 bases, with 15 bases spanning the gap. Germline V CDR1 and CDR2: DFQATT, SNEGSKA (reference sequence). CDR3 size: 14 residues. In nucleotides, the CDR3 is TGCAGTGCTAGGTCCGGGACGGACCACTACGAGCAGTACTTC. It codes for CSARSGTDHYEQYF.

V usage is TRBV20-1 and J usage is TRBJ2-5; no firm D call. The germline V gene has CDR1 DFQATT and CDR2 SNEGSKA (reference sequence). The length of the CDR3 is 15 residues. Trimming pared 6 bases from V and 3 bases from J, leaving 20 bases between. The CDR3 region has the DNA TGCAGTGCCCCCCCCCCGGTGCCAAAAGAAGAGACCCAGTACTTC. Translating it yields CSAPPPVPKEETQYF.

A few counts support this clonotype. The chain uses TRBV6-2 or TRBV6-3 and TRBJ2-7; 7 positions match TRBD1. V shed 0 bases, J shed 5 bases, and the junction held 13 bases outside the gene matches. The germline CDR1 and CDR2 sequences are MNHEY and SVGEGT. CDR3 length: 17 amino acids. As DNA, the CDR3 is TGTGCCAGCAGTTACTCAAAACAGGGGAATGAATTCGACGAGCAGTACTTC. Its translation is CASSYSKQGNEFDEQYF.

J is TRBJ2-3 and V is TRBV12-3 or TRBV12-4, with D possibly being TRBD2 (5 bases). Trimming shortened V by 5 bases and J by 0 bases, and 15 bases separated the two germline ends. The CDR3 has 16 residues. Written as DNA, the CDR3 is TGTGCCAGCAGTCTCCCGATCCGGGGAAGCACAGATACGCAGTATTTT. Translated, it gives CASSLPIRGSTDTQYF.

V is TRBV7-8 and J is TRBJ2-5; possible D gene TRBD2, 6 bases. Trimming removed 4 bases from V and 4 bases from J, with 13 bases in between. This CDR3 region has 14 residues. From germline, CDR1 is SGHVS and CDR2 FQNEAQ. The CDR3 loop is CASSWSGGVETQYF. The CDR3 nucleotides read TGTGCCAGCAGCTGGAGTGGCGGGGTAGAGACCCAGTACTTC.

This chain links TRBV6-5 with TRBJ2-7; tentative D call: TRBD2 (6 bases). Germline values: CDR1 MNHEY, CDR2 SVGAGI. The germline V and J ends were trimmed by 2 bases and 1 base, with 6 bases remaining between them. CDR3 length: 13 residues. CDR3 region: CASSYGGSYEQYF. Written as DNA, the CDR3 is TGTGCCAGCAGTTACGGGGGGTCCTACGAGCAGTACTTC.